This is a list of T cell receptor beta chains from one sample in a study of CXCR3-negative and CXCR3-positive naive CD8 T cells. After re-calling the 5' RACE reads, TCRdb lists one entry per CDR3 protein, DNA absent. In all, the sample yields about 53,000 distinct CDR3 sequences. The sample comprised naive CXCR3+ CD8+ T cells from blood. All receptors come from a human donor in good health. Some clones in this sample may be carry-over from other donors' samples. CDR3s include the opening cysteine and the closing phenylalanine or tryptophan.

14 TRBJ2-2 TRBV4-3 CASREQGYTGELFF
16 TRBJ2-1 TRBV14 CASSQENWDFYNEQFF
15 TRBJ1-2 TRBV11-2 CASSLDRSSDYGYTF
12 TRBJ1-1 TRBV7-8 CASSGGSTEAFF
11 TRBJ1-1 TRBV12-3/TRBV12-4 CASSLTSEAFF
13 TRBJ2-5 TRBV6-4 CARDQPGPETQYF
16 TRBJ2-3 TRBV7-9 CASSFELAGNTDTQYF
15 TRBJ1-1 TRBV3-1 CASSQADRVDTEAFF
14 TRBJ2-7 TRBV5-6 CASSLGEHSYEQYF
13 TRBJ1-5 TRBV27 CASSLAWGQPQHF
16 TRBJ2-7 TRBV7-6 CASSSHTGTVSYEQYF
15 TRBJ1-2 TRBV6-5 CASSWSAVVNYGYTF
15 TRBJ2-5 TRBV5-1 CASSTDRDNQETQYF
16 TRBJ2-2 TRBV7-9 CASYIPPGQATGELFF
17 TRBJ2-7 TRBV28 CASSLPGQGPPFYEQYF
14 TRBJ2-7 TRBV29-1 CSVEERGRTYEQYF
14 TRBJ2-5 TRBV7-9 CASSPPVGLETQYF
11 TRBJ1-1 TRBV20-1 CSASPGPEAFF
19 TRBJ2-3 TRBV28 CASSFPGTSGGHTTDTQYF
13 TRBJ1-1 TRBV5-1 CASSAVYDTEAFF
15 TRBJ1-5 TRBV11-2 CASSRGQGNNQPQHF
16 TRBJ2-2 TRBV6-5 CASSSLRQENTGELFF
17 TRBJ2-7 TRBV4-2 CASSQEFRSSGFYEQYF
15 TRBJ1-4 TRBV9 CASSVVRRVIEKLFF
15 TRBJ2-3 TRBV12-3/TRBV12-4 CASRDGTGYTDTQYF
14 TRBJ2-1 TRBV6-4 CASSDSAGGDEQFF
12 TRBJ2-2 TRBV6-2/TRBV6-3 CAGTGMTGELFF
15 TRBJ2-7 TRBV29-1 CSVEDPETMTYEQYF
13 TRBJ2-7 TRBV20-1 CSARGQAGYEQYF
13 TRBJ1-1 TRBV5-6 CASSLSGVTEAFF
16 TRBJ1-4 TRBV15 CATSRGGQGINEKLFF
16 TRBJ2-7 TRBV27 CASSLWTSGGQGEQYF
11 TRBJ1-5 TRBV20-1 CSAGVGQPQHF
20 TRBJ1-4 TRBV7-8 CASSQTLGTVDFEANEKLFF
12 TRBJ2-7 TRBV3-1 CASSQEMDEQYF
16 TRBJ1-3 TRBV4-1 CASSPGQGIVENTIYF